The 2 T cell receptor beta chains below all came from one sample that was sequenced in a study of identical twins. Each CDR3 protein gets one entry after TCRdb re-called the 5' RACE reads with MiXCR. Altogether around 690,000 distinct CDR3 sequences are present, approximately 22% being singletons, with the ten largest covering 4% to 5.5%. These data were also filed under a second study, of T cells expressing NK-cell markers.

The sequencing input was PBMCs. These TCRs come from a young woman in good health.

The chain links TRBV12-3 or TRBV12-4 to TRBJ2-5; 9 bases are a match to TRBD2. Trimming removed 1 base from V and 1 base from J; junction bases left unmatched: 4. The CDR3 consists of 16 residues. The CDR3 DNA follows: TGTGCCAGCAGTTTAGAGAGCGGGGGGTTCCAAGAGACCCAGTACTTC. This translates into CASSLESGGFQETQYF.

This sequence joins TRBV20-1 and TRBJ2-1; 8 bases match TRBD2. This CDR3 is built from 14 residues. The germline V gene has CDR1 DFQATT and CDR2 SNEGSKA (reference sequence). V shed 0 bases and J 7 bases; nucleotides not matched to a gene: 5. This chain's CDR3 is CSARDRGGLNEQFF. In DNA form, the CDR3 reads TGCAGTGCTAGAGATCGGGGGGGCTTGAATGAGCAGTTCTTC.